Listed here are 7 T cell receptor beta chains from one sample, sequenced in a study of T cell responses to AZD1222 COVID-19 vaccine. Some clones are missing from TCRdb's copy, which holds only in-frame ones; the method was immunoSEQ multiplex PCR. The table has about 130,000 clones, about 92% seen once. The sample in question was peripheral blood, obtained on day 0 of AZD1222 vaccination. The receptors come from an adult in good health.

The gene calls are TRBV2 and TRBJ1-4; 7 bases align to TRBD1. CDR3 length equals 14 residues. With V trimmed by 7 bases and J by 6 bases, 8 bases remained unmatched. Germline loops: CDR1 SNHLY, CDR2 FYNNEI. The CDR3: CASNTRQGDEKLFF. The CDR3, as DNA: TGTGCCAGCAATACGAGACAGGGCGATGAAAAACTGTTTTTT.

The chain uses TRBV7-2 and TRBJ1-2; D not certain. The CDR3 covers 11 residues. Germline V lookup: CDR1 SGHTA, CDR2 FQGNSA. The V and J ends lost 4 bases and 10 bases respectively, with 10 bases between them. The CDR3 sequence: CASSSSRIYTF. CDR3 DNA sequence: TGTGCCAGCAGCTCCTCTCGGATCTACACCTTC.

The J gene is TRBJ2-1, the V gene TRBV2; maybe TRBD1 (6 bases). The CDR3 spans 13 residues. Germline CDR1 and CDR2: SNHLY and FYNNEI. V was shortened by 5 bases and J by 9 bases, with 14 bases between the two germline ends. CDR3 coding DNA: TGTGCCAGCAGTCGAAGCAGGGGAAGTGAGCAGTTCTTC. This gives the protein CASSRSRGSEQFF. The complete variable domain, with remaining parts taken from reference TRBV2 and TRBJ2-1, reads EPEVTQTPSHQVTQMGQEVILRCVPISNHLYFYWYRQILGQKVEFLVSFYNNEISEKSEIFDDQFSVERPDGSNFTLKIRSTKLEDSAMYFCASSRSRGSEQFFGPGTRLTVL.

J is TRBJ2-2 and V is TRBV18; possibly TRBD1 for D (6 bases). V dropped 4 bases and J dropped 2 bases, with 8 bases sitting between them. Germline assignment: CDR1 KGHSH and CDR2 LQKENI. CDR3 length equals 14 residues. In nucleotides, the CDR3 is TGTGCCAGCTCACGGACAGACAACACCGGGGAGCTGTTTTTT. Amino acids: CASSRTDNTGELFF.

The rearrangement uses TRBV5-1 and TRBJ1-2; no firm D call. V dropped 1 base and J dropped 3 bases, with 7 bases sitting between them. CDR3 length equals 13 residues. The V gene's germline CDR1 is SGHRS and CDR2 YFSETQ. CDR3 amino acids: CASSLTEHYGYTF. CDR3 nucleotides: TGCGCCAGCAGCTTGACAGAGCACTATGGCTACACCTTC.

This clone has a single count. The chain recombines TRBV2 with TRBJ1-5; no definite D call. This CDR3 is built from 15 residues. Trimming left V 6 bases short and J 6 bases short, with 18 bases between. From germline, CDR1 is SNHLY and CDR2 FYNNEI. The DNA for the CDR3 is TGTGCCAGCAGCCCTACGCGGCAATCTGTTCAGCCCCAGCATTTT. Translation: CASSPTRQSVQPQHF.

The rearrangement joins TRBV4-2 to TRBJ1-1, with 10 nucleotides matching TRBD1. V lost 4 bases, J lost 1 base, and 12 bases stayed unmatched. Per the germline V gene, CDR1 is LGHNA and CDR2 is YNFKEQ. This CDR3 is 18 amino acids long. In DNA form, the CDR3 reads TGTGCCAGCAGCCGATCTGGGACAGGGGCCAGTGGGAACACTGAAGCTTTCTTT. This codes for CASSRSGTGASGNTEAFF.